What follows is one T cell receptor beta chain and its context. This CDR3 is built from 13 residues. CDR1 is SQVTM, CDR2 ANQGSEA, per germline. The V end lost 7 bases, the J end lost 4 bases, and 16 bases lay between the germline ends. The data stem from a study of blood T cell repertoires in COVID-19. Study information: COVID-19 samples collected from the United States, Italy and Spain covered acute and convalescent phases. T cells, B-cell-depleted T cells, or PBMCs provided the cDNA or gDNA that served as material.

Authors' analysis steps: Cell counts per sample came from amplifying reference gene primers. Profiled with immunoSEQ multiplex PCR; TCRdb holds only in-frame clones, not every one. V and J calls and clone size come straight from that table; D and trimming were deduced from the DNA. This sample carries approximately 290,000 clones, 89% of them seen once, and the ten largest clones take under 15%. The rearrangement uses TRBV29-1 and TRBJ2-5, with a possible D match to TRBD2 (6 bases). This TCR came from a woman aged 55-70 years with acute or convalescent COVID-19. Sequenced sample: peripheral blood. CDR3 region: CSGAGTQAETQYF. In DNA, the CDR3 is TGCAGCGGAGCCGGGACTCAAGCAGAGACCCAGTACTTC.